What follows are 32 T cell receptor beta chains derived from one specimen sequenced in a study of blood T cell repertoires in COVID-19. TCRdb's copy holds only in-frame clones and misses some; the assay was immunoSEQ multiplex PCR. Of some 260,000 clones listed, about four fifths are singletons. The sequenced sample consisted of peripheral blood. These receptors were obtained from a man older than 75 with acute or convalescent COVID-19.

The rearrangement links TRBV4-1 to TRBJ1-2; no definite D call. CDR1 is MGHRA and CDR2 is YSYEKL in the germline V gene. The CDR3 loop spans 15 amino acids. V was pared by 0 bases and J by 1 base, with 9 bases between. CDR3 in DNA: TGCGCCAGCAGCCAAGAAGGTCCGGGTAACTATGGCTACACCTTC. It is translated as CASSQEGPGNYGYTF.

The chain combines TRBV5-1 with TRBJ1-6; a weak D match, TRBD1 (5 bases). V was trimmed by 6 bases and J by 8 bases, leaving 15 bases between them. From germline, CDR1 is SGHRS and CDR2 YFSETQ. This CDR3 is 14 amino acids long. The CDR3 reads CASIPGLYDSPLHF. CDR3 DNA sequence: TGCGCCAGCATCCCGGGACTTTACGATTCACCCCTCCACTTT.

This clone was counted once. This chain connects TRBV3-1 (or the pseudogene TRBV3-2) to TRBJ2-7, with D possibly being TRBD1 (5 bases). Trimming shortened V by 4 bases and J by 5 bases, and 15 bases separated the two germline ends. This CDR3 spans 14 amino acids. Looked up from germline, CDR1 is LGHDT and CDR2 is YNNKEL (reference sequence). The CDR3 loop reads CASSPLKGWDEQYF. The CDR3 nucleotides are TGTGCCAGCAGCCCCCTGAAGGGGTGGGACGAGCAGTACTTC.

This chain connects TRBV18 to TRBJ2-1; 14 bases map to TRBD2. The CDR3 is 17 residues long. V was pared by 3 bases and J by 5 bases, with 6 bases of the junction left unmatched. Germline V gives CDR1 KGHSH, CDR2 LQKENI. CDR3 amino acids: CASSPPGLAGGHNEQFF. The CDR3 DNA is TGTGCCAGCTCACCTCCCGGACTAGCGGGGGGACACAATGAGCAGTTCTTC.

The chain employs TRBV18 and TRBJ1-1; 7 nucleotides align to TRBD1. The germline CDR1 and CDR2 sequences are KGHSH and LQKENI. The J segment lost 0 bases and the V segment lost 3 bases, leaving 4 bases of the junction unmatched. The CDR3 is made up of 15 amino acids. CDR3 bases: TGTGCCAGCTCACCCCGACAGGGCGTGAACACTGAAGCTTTCTTT. Its protein is CASSPRQGVNTEAFF.

The chain employs TRBV5-1 and TRBJ2-7; no clear D gene. The V gene's germline CDR1 is SGHRS and CDR2 YFSETQ. Trimming pared 0 bases from V and 2 bases from J, leaving 12 bases between. This CDR3 contains 15 residues. The CDR3 loop reads CASSLAEVAAYEQYF. The CDR3 coding sequence is TGCGCCAGCAGCTTGGCCGAGGTAGCTGCCTACGAGCAGTACTTC.

V and J are TRBV5-1 and TRBJ1-2; no clear D gene. This CDR3 comprises 15 residues. The V end was cut by 2 bases, the J end by 3 bases, with 14 bases between. CDR1 and CDR2 (germline): SGHRS, YFSETQ. CDR3 DNA: TGCGCCAGCAGCTTCGCAACCGGGGAATACTATGGCTACACCTTC. Translation gives CASSFATGEYYGYTF. The full variable domain, rest sourced from reference TRBV5-1 and TRBJ1-2, is KAGVTQTPRYLIKTRGQQVTLSCSPISGHRSVSWYQQTPGQGLQFLFEYFSETQRNKGNFPGRFSGRQFSNSRSEMNVSTLELGDSALYLCASSFATGEYYGYTFGSGTRLTVV.

The J gene is TRBJ2-7, the V gene TRBV3-1 (or the pseudogene TRBV3-2); 10 bases line up with TRBD2. The CDR3 loop spans 16 amino acids. V shed 0 bases and J 3 bases; nucleotides not matched to a gene: 5. Germline V lookup: CDR1 LGHDT, CDR2 YNNKEL (reference sequence). CDR3 nucleotide sequence: TGTGCCAGCAGCCAAGATATAGGACTAGCGGTCTACGAGCAGTACTTC. Translation gives CASSQDIGLAVYEQYF.

J is TRBJ1-5 and V is TRBV6-5, with 10 bases that match TRBD1. The CDR3 runs to 16 residues. V lost 4 bases and J lost 5; bases outside the gene matches: 8. Germline CDR1 reads MNHEY; CDR2 reads SVGAGI. The CDR3 DNA reads TGTGCCAGCAGTTCCTCGGACAGGGGGTTCGATCAGCCCCAGCATTTT. Its translation is CASSSSDRGFDQPQHF.

V is TRBV5-4 and J is TRBJ1-4, with no clear D. The CDR3 sequence is 15 residues long. Germline V gene sequence: CDR1 SGHNT, CDR2 YYREEE (reference sequence). The V end lost 2 bases, the J end lost 0 bases, and 8 bases lay between the germline ends. DNA of the CDR3: TGTGCCAGCAGCTTAGGCGGGTCAACTAATGAAAAACTGTTTTTT. It encodes CASSLGGSTNEKLFF.

V usage is TRBV5-8 and J usage is TRBJ2-2; D may be TRBD2 (5 bases). Germline V gene data show CDR1 as SGHTS and CDR2 as YDEGEE. Deletions cut 0 bases from V and 5 bases from J, with 11 bases between. This CDR3 is built from 15 residues. CDR3 protein: CASSLGRRQTGELFF. The DNA of the CDR3 is TGTGCCAGCAGCTTGGGGAGGAGGCAGACCGGGGAGCTGTTTTTT. The full variable domain, its missing parts supplied by reference TRBV5-8 and TRBJ2-2, is EAGVTQSPTHLIKTRGQQATLRCSPISGHTSVYWYQQALGLGLQFLLWYDEGEERNRGNFPPRFSGRQFPNYSSELNVNALELEDSALYLCASSLGRRQTGELFFGEGSRLTVL.

The chain recombines TRBV28 with TRBJ2-7; 8 bases are a match to TRBD2. The CDR3 is 16 residues long. Germline loops: CDR1 MDHEN, CDR2 SYDVKM. Trimming cost V 5 bases and J 3 bases; bases outside gene matches: 12. The CDR3 loop is CASSPAGTSGFYEQYF. CDR3 nucleotides: TGTGCCAGCAGTCCCGCCGGGACTAGTGGCTTCTACGAGCAGTACTTC.

V usage is TRBV7-2 and J usage is TRBJ1-5; D might be TRBD1 (5 bases). This CDR3 contains 12 residues. V lost 0 bases and J 9 bases, leaving 6 bases between the germline ends. Germline CDR1 and CDR2: SGHTA and FQGNSA. The CDR3 sequence is CASSLAGRPQHF. CDR3 DNA: TGTGCCAGCAGCTTAGCGGGGCGGCCCCAGCATTTT.

The CDR3 DNA reads as TGTGCCAGCAGCTGGGGGCGAGGGGGTAATGAAAAACTGTTTTTT. Translating gives CASSWGRGGNEKLFF. This chain links TRBV5-5 with TRBJ1-4; maybe TRBD1 (6 bases). Germline CDR1 and CDR2: SGHKS and YYEKEE (reference sequence). The CDR3 totals 15 residues. Trimming took off 3 bases at V and 4 bases at J, with 13 bases between the two ends. Together with reference TRBV5-5 and TRBJ1-4, the CDR3 gives the full variable domain: DAGVTQSPTHLIKTRGQQVTLRCSPISGHKSVSWYQQVLGQGPQFIFQYYEKEERGRGNFPDRFSARQFPNYSSELNVNALLLGDSALYLCASSWGRGGNEKLFFGSGTQLSVL.

The V and J genes are TRBV27 and TRBJ2-7, with D possibly being TRBD2 (6 bases). The CDR3 totals 16 residues. Germline lookup yields CDR1 MNHEY and CDR2 SMNVEV (reference sequence). V was shortened by 0 bases and J by 0 bases, with 12 bases between the two germline ends. CDR3 in amino acids: CASSLSVGLFSYEQYF. As DNA, the CDR3 is TGTGCCAGCAGTTTATCGGTCGGACTATTCTCCTACGAGCAGTACTTC.

This rearrangement joins TRBV6-5 to TRBJ1-1; D gene ambiguous. Germline assignment: CDR1 MNHEY and CDR2 SVGAGI. Between the trimmed V and J ends, which lost 0 bases and 1 base, there was a span of 9 bases. The CDR3 is made up of 15 amino acids. The CDR3 loop reads CASSYSGPPNTEAFF. The DNA for the CDR3 is TGTGCCAGCAGTTACTCGGGCCCACCGAACACTGAAGCTTTCTTT.

The sample holds one count of this clone. This rearrangement joins TRBV6-6 to TRBJ2-5, with unresolved D. The CDR3 is 17 amino acids. V was pared by 5 bases and J by 4 bases, with 23 bases between. Per the germline V gene, CDR1 is MNHNY and CDR2 is SVGAGI (reference sequence). Here the CDR3 DNA reads TGTGCCAGCAGTCGAACCTTGAGTTCCAGCGTCGGAGAGACCCAGTACTTC. The encoded protein is CASSRTLSSSVGETQYF.

This chain uses TRBV2 with TRBJ2-3, with 7 bases that match TRBD2. Germline V gene sequence: CDR1 SNHLY, CDR2 FYNNEI. The V segment lost 2 bases and the J segment 9 bases; nucleotides outside the gene matches: 5. The CDR3 sequence is 13 residues long. CDR3 bases: TGTGCCAGCAGTGAAAGTACAGCGGGGACGCAGTATTTT. Translating it yields CASSESTAGTQYF.

The V gene is TRBV21-1, the J gene TRBJ2-7; the D call TRBD2 from the table was never checked on the DNA. TRBV21-1 is a recognized pseudogene. CDR3 length equals 16 residues. The CDR3 DNA is TGTGCCAGCAGCAAAGAGCGGGAGGGCCGGGTCGGTGAGCAGTACTTC. Protein sequence: CASSKEREGRVGEQYF.

The V gene is TRBV5-1, the J gene TRBJ2-2, with D tentatively TRBD1 (6 bases). This CDR3 region has 14 residues. Germline CDR1 and CDR2: SGHRS and YFSETQ. CDR3: CAAALDRYTGELFF. The CDR3 DNA is TGCGCAGCAGCACTGGACAGATACACCGGGGAGCTGTTTTTT.

The V gene is TRBV28, the J gene TRBJ1-1, with 8 nucleotides matching TRBD1. The CDR3 totals 14 residues. With 7 bases clipped from V and 5 bases from J, the junction kept 9 bases outside the gene matches. Germline V gene lookup returns CDR1 MDHEN and CDR2 SYDVKM. CDR3 nucleotide sequence: TGTGCCAGCACAAGGCAGGGGGCGAGGACTGAAGCTTTCTTT. Amino acids: CASTRQGARTEAFF.

The chain recombines TRBV28 with TRBJ2-7, with D unresolved. Germline V gene sequence: CDR1 MDHEN, CDR2 SYDVKM. The CDR3 has 13 residues. Trimming cost V 3 bases and J 0 bases, with 6 bases left between them. As DNA, the CDR3 is TGTGCCAGCAGTTTGGGCAGCTCCTACGAGCAGTACTTC. Protein product: CASSLGSSYEQYF.

This chain links TRBV11-2 with TRBJ1-2, with D possibly TRBD1 on 5 matching bases. V was clipped by 5 bases and J by 4 bases, with 14 bases between them. Germline CDR1 reads SGHAT; CDR2 reads FQNNGV. The CDR3 is 14 residues long. The chain's CDR3 is CASSAWGKSYGYTF. As DNA, the CDR3 is TGTGCCAGCAGCGCCTGGGGCAAATCCTATGGCTACACCTTC.

The chain links TRBV4-2 to TRBJ2-4; 11 bases align to TRBD2. In germline, CDR1 is LGHNA, CDR2 YNFKEQ. The trim removed 1 base at V and 13 bases at J, leaving 9 bases unmatched. There are 15 residues in the CDR3. The CDR3 sequence: CASSQARASGGTQYF. As DNA, the CDR3 is TGTGCCAGCAGCCAAGCGAGGGCTAGCGGGGGGACACAGTACTTC.

J is TRBJ1-1 and V is TRBV19, with 10 bases aligning to TRBD1. Germline loops: CDR1 LNHDA, CDR2 SQIVND (reference sequence). The CDR3 totals 16 residues. Losses at the gene ends were 7 bases for V and 3 bases for J; bases not matched to a gene: 11. The CDR3 nucleotides read TGTGCCAGTAAACCCCGAAACGGACAGGGGGACACTGAAGCTTTCTTT. Translated, it gives CASKPRNGQGDTEAFF.

The chain uses TRBV7-3 and TRBJ2-1; TRBD1 agrees at 9 bases. The V segment lost 2 bases and the J segment 8 bases; nucleotides outside the gene matches: 10. The CDR3 length is 16 residues. Germline loops: CDR1 SGHTA, CDR2 FQGTGA. The CDR3 nucleotides are TGTGCCAGCAGCTTAGGATTCTTGAGACAGGGGGATGAGCAGTTCTTC. This gives the protein CASSLGFLRQGDEQFF.

This clone has just one count. This rearrangement joins TRBV19 to TRBJ1-6; weak D call: TRBD1 (5 bases). V was pared by 5 bases and J by 6 bases, with 23 bases between. This CDR3 has 18 amino acids. The germline gives CDR1 LNHDA, CDR2 SQIVND (reference sequence). The CDR3 loop is CASSLKQWRGLSNSPLHF. In DNA, the CDR3 is TGTGCCAGTAGTCTAAAACAATGGAGGGGCTTATCTAATTCACCCCTCCACTTT.

This chain connects TRBV7-3 to TRBJ2-1; 8 nucleotides align to TRBD2. The V gene end was trimmed by 5 bases and the J gene end by 4 bases; junction bases not matched to a gene: 7. Germline V CDR1 and CDR2: SGHTA, FQGTGA. This CDR3 has 15 residues. This chain's CDR3 is CASSLGGGRYNEQFF. The DNA of the CDR3 is TGTGCCAGCAGCCTCGGGGGCGGGAGGTACAATGAGCAGTTCTTC. The entire variable domain, with the rest obtained from reference TRBV7-3 and TRBJ2-1, is as follows: GAGVSQTPSNKVTEKGKYVELRCDPISGHTALYWYRQSLGQGPEFLIYFQGTGAADDSGLPNDRFFAVRPEGSVSTLKIQRTERGDSAVYLCASSLGGGRYNEQFFGPGTRLTVL.

The chain recombines TRBV10-1 with TRBJ2-7; D is possibly TRBD2 (5 bases). Germline assignment: CDR1 WNHNN and CDR2 SYGVQD (reference sequence). V shed 0 bases and J shed 6 bases, with 21 bases lying between them. The CDR3 is 17 residues long. The CDR3 bases are TGCGCCAGCAGTGAGTCAGGAGGCTACGATACCCCGGGCGAGCAGTACTTC. Amino acid sequence: CASSESGGYDTPGEQYF.

Details on this clone: This CDR3 is also generated by other DNA sequences in the sample. The V gene is TRBV5-1, the J gene TRBJ2-3; 10 nucleotides match TRBD2. J lost 1 base, V lost 3 bases, and 2 bases had no gene match. This CDR3 contains 15 residues. Germline V gene data show CDR1 as SGHRS and CDR2 as YFSETQ. CDR3 sequence (DNA): TGCGCCAGCAGCTCAGGGACTAGCGGCACAGATACGCAGTATTTT. This gives the protein CASSSGTSGTDTQYF. Using reference TRBV5-1 and TRBJ2-3 for the parts outside the CDR3, the full variable domain is KAGVTQTPRYLIKTRGQQVTLSCSPISGHRSVSWYQQTPGQGLQFLFEYFSETQRNKGNFPGRFSGRQFSNSRSEMNVSTLELGDSALYLCASSSGTSGTDTQYFGPGTRLTVL.

The chain employs TRBV3-1 (or the pseudogene TRBV3-2) and TRBJ2-3; 11 positions match TRBD2. The V gene's germline CDR1 is LGHDT and CDR2 YNNKEL (reference sequence). Unmatched junction bases numbered 7, after V lost 3 bases and J lost 5 bases. The CDR3 has 16 amino acids. Written as DNA, the CDR3 is TGTGCCAGCAGCCAGGTAGCGGGGGGGCCGAAAGATACGCAGTATTTT. This translates into CASSQVAGGPKDTQYF.

The genes are TRBV5-1 and TRBJ1-1, with a tentative D call TRBD1 (5 bases). The CDR3 has 14 amino acids. V lost 4 bases to trimming and J lost 0 bases, with 10 bases between them. Germline CDR1 SGHRS, CDR2 YFSETQ. The CDR3 nucleotides read TGCGCCAGCAGCACCGGACATATGAACACTGAAGCTTTCTTT. Amino acids: CASSTGHMNTEAFF. Full variable domain (outside the CDR3, taken from reference TRBV5-1 and TRBJ1-1): KAGVTQTPRYLIKTRGQQVTLSCSPISGHRSVSWYQQTPGQGLQFLFEYFSETQRNKGNFPGRFSGRQFSNSRSEMNVSTLELGDSALYLCASSTGHMNTEAFFGQGTRLTVV.